The 21 T cell receptor beta chains listed next were all sequenced from one sample in a study of a mutant IDH1 vaccine in newly diagnosed glioma. These receptors are not linked to any known antigen. Produced via immunoSEQ multiplex PCR; TCRdb's table is partial and in-frame only. The sample lists 26,000 or so clones, roughly four fifths seen once, with approximately 17% in the top ten. Described time point: week 23, last vaccination. Topical imiquimod was applied with each vaccine dose, which held 300 ug of mutant IDH1 20-mer peptide. The sequencing here drew on PBMCs, taken from a glioma patient whose treatment included an IDH1 peptide vaccine. All receptors come from a woman aged 25 to 39 with glioma.

The chain links TRBV25-1 to TRBJ1-1; 7 nucleotides agree with TRBD1. J lost 5 bases, V lost 4 bases, and 7 bases had no gene match. The CDR3 contains 14 residues. Looked up from germline, CDR1 is MGHDK and CDR2 is SYGVNS. The DNA for the CDR3 is TGTGCCAGCAGTGGGCCAGGGGGAAGTACTGAAGCTTTCTTT. Encoded protein: CASSGPGGSTEAFF.

This clone was counted a few times. V gene TRBV6-5 combines with J gene TRBJ2-7; D is perhaps TRBD2 (5 bases). The CDR3 length is 11 residues. V was clipped by 4 bases and J by 9 bases, with 10 bases between them. CDR1 is MNHEY, CDR2 SVGAGI, per germline. CDR3 loop: CASSFRELQYF. The CDR3 nucleotides are TGTGCCAGCAGTTTTAGGGAGTTGCAGTACTTC.

This clone was picked up many times. This CDR3 is also generated by other DNA sequences in the sample. The V gene is TRBV18, the J gene TRBJ1-5; 10 bases are shared with TRBD1. Germline CDR1 reads KGHSH; CDR2 reads LQKENI. The CDR3 is 15 amino acids. V lost 3 bases, J lost 2 bases, and 1 base stayed unmatched. The CDR3 spells CASSPDRGGNQPQHF. CDR3 nucleotides: TGTGCCAGCTCACCGGACAGGGGGGGCAATCAGCCCCAGCATTTT. The variable domain in full, with the rest retrieved from reference TRBV18 and TRBJ1-5, is NAGVMQNPRHLVRRRGQEARLRCSPMKGHSHVYWYRQLPEEGLKFMVYLQKENIIDESGMPKERFSAEFPKEGPSILRIQQVVRGDSAAYFCASSPDRGGNQPQHFGDGTRLSIL.

This chain connects TRBV2 to TRBJ2-3; possibly TRBD2 for D (5 bases). Deletions cut 2 bases from V and 0 bases from J, with 9 bases between. CDR3 length: 15 residues. The germline V gene encodes CDR1 SNHLY and CDR2 FYNNEI. The CDR3 protein is CASSEWRASTDTQYF. Here the CDR3 DNA reads TGTGCCAGCAGTGAATGGCGGGCTAGCACAGATACGCAGTATTTT.

This chain connects TRBV7-2 to TRBJ1-2, with D perhaps matching TRBD1 (6 bases). Looked up from germline, CDR1 is SGHTA and CDR2 is FQGNSA. Trimming removed 3 bases at V and 1 base at J, with 9 bases between. The CDR3 has 14 amino acids. The CDR3 spells CASSFGGLNYGYTF. In nucleotides, the CDR3 is TGTGCCAGCAGCTTCGGGGGGCTTAACTATGGCTACACCTTC.

The chain couples TRBV7-3 to TRBJ1-5; no reliable D call. Deletions cut 1 base from V and 7 bases from J, with 17 bases between. This CDR3 contains 16 residues. Germline-derived CDR1 and CDR2 are SGHTA and FQGTGA. The DNA for the CDR3 is TGTGCCAGCAGCTTAAAGGAGGTTGGTCGAAGGCAGCCCCAGCATTTT. It codes for CASSLKEVGRRQPQHF.

The chain links TRBV5-1 to TRBJ1-4; tentatively, D is TRBD1 (5 bases). The CDR3 sequence is 16 residues long. V was clipped by 0 bases and J by 8 bases, with 17 bases between them. The germline V gene has CDR1 SGHRS and CDR2 YFSETQ. The CDR3 is CASSLGGRGVGEKLFF. In DNA, the CDR3 is TGCGCCAGCAGCTTGGGGGGCCGAGGGGTCGGAGAAAAACTGTTTTTT.

V gene TRBV5-1 combines with J gene TRBJ1-2; D is unresolved. Germline CDR1 is SGHRS and CDR2 is YFSETQ. This CDR3 contains 13 residues. The V end was cut by 0 bases, the J end by 6 bases, with 9 bases between. The CDR3: CASSLEGQDGYTF. The DNA of the CDR3 is TGCGCCAGCAGCTTGGAGGGCCAAGATGGCTACACCTTC.

Concerning this clone: Its ends do not fully match the called genes, so a read error is possible. The V gene is TRBV7-2, the J gene TRBJ2-4; TRBD2 matches at 9 bases. The length of the CDR3 is 15 residues. Germline CDR1 reads SGHTA; CDR2 reads FQGNSA. This CDR3 is CASSLPGLAQNIQYF. CDR3 in DNA: TGTGCCAGCAGCCTACCGGGACTAGCCCAAAACATTCAGTACTTC.

The V and J genes are TRBV6-5 and TRBJ2-5, with 7 bases identical to TRBD1. The CDR3 sequence is 12 residues long. After removal of 9 bases from V and 5 bases from J, the junction contained 6 bases not matched to a gene. Germline CDR1 reads MNHEY; CDR2 reads SVGAGI. This chain's CDR3 is CASSTGTETQYF. The DNA for the CDR3 is TGTGCCAGTTCGACAGGGACCGAGACCCAGTACTTC.

This clone was found a few times. The chain is built from TRBV30 and TRBJ1-1; weak D call: TRBD1 (6 bases). Germline values: CDR1 GTSNPN, CDR2 SVGIG (reference sequence). CDR3 size: 14 residues. Trimming removed 0 bases from V and 5 bases from J, with 13 bases in between. Here the CDR3 DNA reads TGTGCCTGGAGTGTAACTGGGGGCAAGACTGAAGCTTTCTTT. It codes for CAWSVTGGKTEAFF. Based on the CDR3 plus reference TRBV30 and TRBJ1-1, the full variable domain is SQTIHQWPATLVQPVGSPLSLECTVEGTSNPNLYWYRQAAGRGLQLLFYSVGIGQISSEVPQNLSASRPQDRQFILSSKKLLLSDSGFYLCAWSVTGGKTEAFFGQGTRLTVV.

This chain connects TRBV6-6 to TRBJ1-1; TRBD1 matches 11 bases. The CDR3 is 12 residues long. Germline CDR1 reads MNHNY; CDR2 reads SVGAGI (reference sequence). With V trimmed by 11 bases and J by 5 bases, 4 bases remained unmatched. The CDR3 loop reads CAAGQGATEAFF. CDR3 bases: TGTGCCGCAGGACAGGGGGCGACTGAAGCTTTCTTT.

V and J are TRBV7-6 and TRBJ1-1, with unresolved D. The CDR3 totals 12 residues. Trimming took off 5 bases at V and 0 bases at J, with 4 bases between the two ends. Germline CDR1 and CDR2: SGHVS and FNYEAQ. The CDR3 sequence is CASSQMNTEAFF. In DNA form, the CDR3 reads TGTGCCAGCAGCCAAATGAACACTGAAGCTTTCTTT.

This clone was observed a handful of times. The V gene is TRBV30, the J gene TRBJ1-5; 9 nucleotides agree with TRBD1. The CDR3 extends over 15 amino acids. Germline CDR1 GTSNPN, CDR2 SVGIG (reference sequence). Trimming took 2 bases from V and 4 from J; bases not matched to a gene: 6. CDR3 amino acids: CAWSPRTGENQPQHF. The CDR3 nucleotides read TGTGCCTGGAGTCCCCGGACAGGGGAAAATCAGCCCCAGCATTTT.

The V call is TRBV5-1, the J call TRBJ1-6; 7 bases agree with TRBD1. J was trimmed by 7 bases and V by 4 bases; bases with no gene match: 5. CDR3 length equals 14 residues. Germline CDR1 and CDR2: SGHRS and YFSETQ. CDR3 amino acids: CASSRGQENSPLHF. As DNA, the CDR3 is TGCGCCAGCAGCCGCGGACAGGAAAATTCACCCCTCCACTTT. Together with reference TRBV5-1 and TRBJ1-6, the CDR3 gives the full variable domain: KAGVTQTPRYLIKTRGQQVTLSCSPISGHRSVSWYQQTPGQGLQFLFEYFSETQRNKGNFPGRFSGRQFSNSRSEMNVSTLELGDSALYLCASSRGQENSPLHFGNGTRLTVT.

The chain links TRBV27 to TRBJ2-2, with TRBD2 as a possible D gene (6 bases). From germline, CDR1 is MNHEY and CDR2 SMNVEV (reference sequence). Trimming pared 5 bases from V and 6 bases from J, leaving 22 bases between. The CDR3 totals 17 residues. Written as DNA, the CDR3 is TGTGCCAGCAGTCCCCTGGGGGTAGCGGTTACCCCCGGGGAGCTGTTTTTT. Its translation is CASSPLGVAVTPGELFF.

This chain joins TRBV5-1 and TRBJ1-1, with no clear D. Germline CDR1 and CDR2: SGHRS and YFSETQ. This CDR3 is built from 13 residues. V shed 5 bases and J shed 1 base, with 9 bases lying between them. This CDR3 is CASSSGPNTEAFF. DNA for the CDR3: TGCGCCAGCAGTTCCGGGCCGAACACTGAAGCTTTCTTT.

The V call is TRBV4-2, the J call TRBJ2-5; 15 bases map to TRBD2. Germline CDR1 reads LGHNA; CDR2 reads YNFKEQ. The CDR3 totals 16 residues. V was clipped by 7 bases and J by 0 bases; unmatched bases: 3. The chain's CDR3 is CASKGLAGGNQETQYF. In DNA, the CDR3 is TGTGCCAGCAAGGGACTAGCGGGGGGCAACCAAGAGACCCAGTACTTC.

This sequence joins TRBV9 and TRBJ1-6, with a tentative D call TRBD1 (5 bases). Trimming removed 3 bases at V and 6 bases at J, with 10 bases between. CDR3 length: 14 amino acids. The germline gives CDR1 SGDLS, CDR2 YYNGEE. The CDR3 here is CASSADRANSPLHF. The CDR3 nucleotides read TGTGCCAGCAGCGCAGACAGAGCTAATTCACCCCTCCACTTT.

The chain links TRBV2 to TRBJ1-1, with D maybe TRBD1 (5 bases). Germline CDR1 SNHLY, CDR2 FYNNEI. V gave up 8 bases and J gave up 7 bases, with 11 bases separating them. The CDR3 runs to 11 residues. The DNA of the CDR3 is TGTGCCAGCCAAGGGGCCGTTGAAGCTTTCTTT. This sequence encodes CASQGAVEAFF.

The chain links TRBV6-1 to TRBJ1-5; possibly TRBD1 for D (5 bases). This CDR3 contains 16 residues. V lost 0 bases, J lost 3 bases, and 12 bases lay in between. Germline assignment: CDR1 MNHNS and CDR2 SASEGT. DNA of the CDR3: TGTGCCAGCAGTGAAGCTCCGGGACGGGCCAATCAGCCCCAGCATTTT. Residues: CASSEAPGRANQPQHF.